This T cell receptor beta chain was sequenced during a study of cytomegalovirus exposure and HLA in healthy donors. On the study more broadly: Most genotyped donors, roughly 80% of about 360, had Caucasian-associated genetic ancestry. Study-wide points: Specific recognition of CMV antigens was confirmed in vitro for three chains (all CMV-associated). CMV serostatus was the only immune exposure information that was available.

The table lists this clone with a few counts. Its antigen remains unidentified. 13 Jbeta primers and 60 Vbeta primers were used for the PCR. Authors' data handling: A later analysis counted 65 million to 80 million unique TCR beta chains, around 12 million shared. Measured with immunoSEQ multiplex PCR; TCRdb has only the in-frame clones, and not every one. For V, J and clone size, that table is used; D and trimming come from the DNA. The sample consists of 100,000 to 150,000 clones, around 77% of them appearing once. The germline CDR1 and CDR2 sequences are GTSNPN and SVGIG (reference sequence). Trimming left V 3 bases short and J 0 bases short, with 18 bases between. This CDR3 has 17 residues.

Material: PBMCs. This chain links TRBV30 with TRBJ1-3; D perhaps matches TRBD1 (5 bases). This TCR derives from a woman in her forties in good health and CMV-seropositive. As DNA, the CDR3 is TGTGCCTGGAGAGACTGGGGCGAACTCAGCTCTGGAAACACCATATATTTT. Translated: CAWRDWGELSSGNTIYF. The whole variable domain, remainder taken from reference TRBV30 and TRBJ1-3, is SQTIHQWPATLVQPVGSPLSLECTVEGTSNPNLYWYRQAAGRGLQLLFYSVGIGQISSEVPQNLSASRPQDRQFILSSKKLLLSDSGFYLCAWRDWGELSSGNTIYFGEGSWLTVV.